This TCR beta chain appears in the sequencing data of a study of beta chain features in type 1 diabetes. Study details: Sorted cells examined across all samples numbered about 110,000,000. Findings and caveats of the study: The study found fewer insertions and more deletions at VDJ junctions in type 1 diabetes patients. Sequencing used cDNA, and cells with high TCR expression could therefore be over-represented.

As every portion of the isolated RNA was reverse transcribed, the sequencing read expressed TCRB transcripts. Here immunoSEQ multiplex PCR was the method, and the copy in TCRdb shows in-frame clones only, minus some. The sample consists of about 130,000 clones, about 9.2% of them appearing once. This clone was detected many times. Its antigen is still unknown. This clonotype originated in a man younger than 35 in good health. The sequenced material came from central memory CD4+ T cells from blood.

CDR3 loop: CASSLSAASGAENIQYF. CDR3 bases: TGTGCCAGCAGCTTAAGCGCCGCTAGCGGGGCTGAAAACATTCAGTACTTC. The chain recombines TRBV7-9 with TRBJ2-4, with 9 nucleotides matching TRBD2. There are 17 residues in the CDR3. J lost 5 bases, V lost 2 bases, and 10 bases had no gene match. CDR1 and CDR2 (germline): SEHNR, FQNEAQ (reference sequence).